Below are 3 T cell receptor beta chains sequenced from a single sample in a study of T-cell reconstitution after alpha-beta-depleted transplantation in children. Unique molecular identifiers were incorporated during preparation of the TCRbeta library. MiXCR, applied by TCRdb to the PCR reads, yields one record per CDR3 protein. The repertoire holds a few hundred thousand distinct CDR3 sequences, with around 16% as singletons. This specimen was PBMCs, mostly from graft donor cells, taken 360 days after TCRalphabeta/CD19-depleted stem cell transplant. The origin of the receptors is a boy in the first two years of life who had a stem cell transplant for Wiskott-Aldrich syndrome, so the T cells may come from the graft donor.

This clonotype was counted between two and nine times. The rearrangement links TRBV12-3 or TRBV12-4 to TRBJ2-4, with unresolved D. V was shortened by 1 base and J by 0 bases, with 7 bases between the two germline ends. The CDR3 covers 15 residues. The CDR3, as DNA: TGTGCCAGCAGTTTAGATGGTTTAGCCAAAAACATTCAGTACTTC. Translating it yields CASSLDGLAKNIQYF.

The chain combines TRBV20-1 with TRBJ2-3, with a tentative D call TRBD2 (6 bases). V lost 3 bases to trimming and J lost 1 base, with 17 bases between them. Germline V gene sequence: CDR1 DFQATT, CDR2 SNEGSKA (reference sequence). This CDR3 has 16 residues. CDR3 DNA: TGCAGTGCTAGTCCCCTGGGCAGGGAGGGCACAGATACGCAGTATTTT. Amino acid sequence: CSASPLGREGTDTQYF.

This clonotype was counted ten times or more. The V and J genes are TRBV3-1 and TRBJ2-7, with TRBD1 identical over 7 bases. This CDR3 has 17 amino acids. Germline CDR1 LGHDT, CDR2 YNNKEL (reference sequence). V was pared by 1 base and J by 0 bases, with 9 bases of the junction left unmatched. The CDR3 loop reads CASSQGDSKGSSYEQYF. Written as DNA, the CDR3 is TGTGCCAGCAGCCAAGGGGACAGTAAAGGGAGCTCCTACGAGCAGTACTTC.